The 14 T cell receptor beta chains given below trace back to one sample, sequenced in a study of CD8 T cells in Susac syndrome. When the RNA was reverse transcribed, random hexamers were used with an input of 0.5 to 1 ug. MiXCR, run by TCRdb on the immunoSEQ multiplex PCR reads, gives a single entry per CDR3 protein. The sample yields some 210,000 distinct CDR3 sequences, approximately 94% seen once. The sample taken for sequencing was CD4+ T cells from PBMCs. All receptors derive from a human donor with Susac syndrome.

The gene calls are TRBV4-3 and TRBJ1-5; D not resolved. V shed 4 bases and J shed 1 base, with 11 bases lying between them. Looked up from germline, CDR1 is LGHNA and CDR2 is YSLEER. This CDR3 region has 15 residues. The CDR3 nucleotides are TGCGCCAGCAGCCCCCGTTGGCAGAGCAATCAGCCCCAGCATTTT. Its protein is CASSPRWQSNQPQHF.

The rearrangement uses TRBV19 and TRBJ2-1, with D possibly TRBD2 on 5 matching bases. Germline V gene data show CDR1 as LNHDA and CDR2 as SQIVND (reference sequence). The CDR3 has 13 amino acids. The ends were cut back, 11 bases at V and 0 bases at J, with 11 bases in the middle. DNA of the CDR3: TGTGCCGCCCAAGGGAGCTCCTACAATGAGCAGTTCTTC. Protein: CAAQGSSYNEQFF.

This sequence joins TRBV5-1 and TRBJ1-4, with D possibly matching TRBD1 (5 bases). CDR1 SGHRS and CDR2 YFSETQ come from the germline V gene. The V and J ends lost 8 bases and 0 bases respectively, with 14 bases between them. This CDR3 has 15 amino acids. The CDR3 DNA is TGCGCCAGTGCGGGGACTTATGCAACTAATGAAAAACTGTTTTTT. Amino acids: CASAGTYATNEKLFF.

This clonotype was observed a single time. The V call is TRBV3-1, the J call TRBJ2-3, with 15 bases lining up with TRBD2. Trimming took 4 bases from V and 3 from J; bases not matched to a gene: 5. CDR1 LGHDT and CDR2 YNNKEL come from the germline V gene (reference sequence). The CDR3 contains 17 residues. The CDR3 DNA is TGTGCCAGCAGCCGTAAGGGACTAGCGGGGGGAACAGATACGCAGTATTTT. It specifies CASSRKGLAGGTDTQYF.

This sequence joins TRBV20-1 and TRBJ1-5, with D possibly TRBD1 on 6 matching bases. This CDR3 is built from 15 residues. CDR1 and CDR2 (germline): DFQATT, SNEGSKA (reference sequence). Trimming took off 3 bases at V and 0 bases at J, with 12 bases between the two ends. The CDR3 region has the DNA TGCAGTGCTAGGGACAGCTATTATAGCAATCAGCCCCAGCATTTT. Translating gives CSARDSYYSNQPQHF.

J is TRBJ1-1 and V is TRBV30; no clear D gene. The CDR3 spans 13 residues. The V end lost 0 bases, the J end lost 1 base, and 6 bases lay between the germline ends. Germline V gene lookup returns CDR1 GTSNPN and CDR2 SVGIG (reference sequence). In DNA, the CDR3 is TGTGCCTGGAGTGTACTACCGAACACTGAAGCTTTCTTT. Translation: CAWSVLPNTEAFF.

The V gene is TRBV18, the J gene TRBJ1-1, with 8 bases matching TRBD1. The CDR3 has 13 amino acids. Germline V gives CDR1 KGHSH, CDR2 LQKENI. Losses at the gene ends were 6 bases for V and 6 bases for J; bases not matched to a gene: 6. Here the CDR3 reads CASSQGAWAEAFF. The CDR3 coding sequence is TGTGCCAGCTCTCAGGGGGCCTGGGCTGAAGCTTTCTTT. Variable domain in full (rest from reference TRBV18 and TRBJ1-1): NAGVMQNPRHLVRRRGQEARLRCSPMKGHSHVYWYRQLPEEGLKFMVYLQKENIIDESGMPKERFSAEFPKEGPSILRIQQVVRGDSAAYFCASSQGAWAEAFFGQGTRLTVV.

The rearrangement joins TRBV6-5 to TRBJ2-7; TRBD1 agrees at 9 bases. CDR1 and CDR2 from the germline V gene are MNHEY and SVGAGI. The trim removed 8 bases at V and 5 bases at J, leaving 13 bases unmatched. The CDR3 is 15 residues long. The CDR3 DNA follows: TGTGCCAGCGGGGCCTGGGACAGGGAGACCGACGAGCAGTACTTC. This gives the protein CASGAWDRETDEQYF.

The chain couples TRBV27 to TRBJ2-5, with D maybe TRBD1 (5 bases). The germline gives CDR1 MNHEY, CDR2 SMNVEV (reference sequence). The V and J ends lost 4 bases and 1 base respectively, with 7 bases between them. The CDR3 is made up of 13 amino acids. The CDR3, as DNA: TGTGCCAGCAGTTACAGGCCCCAAGAGACCCAGTACTTC. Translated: CASSYRPQETQYF.

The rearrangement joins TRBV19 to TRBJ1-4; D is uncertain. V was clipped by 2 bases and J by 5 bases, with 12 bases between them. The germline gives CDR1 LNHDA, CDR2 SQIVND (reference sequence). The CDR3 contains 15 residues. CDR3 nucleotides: TGTGCCAGTAGTATATGGGCAGCACTAAATGAAAAACTGTTTTTT. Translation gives CASSIWAALNEKLFF.

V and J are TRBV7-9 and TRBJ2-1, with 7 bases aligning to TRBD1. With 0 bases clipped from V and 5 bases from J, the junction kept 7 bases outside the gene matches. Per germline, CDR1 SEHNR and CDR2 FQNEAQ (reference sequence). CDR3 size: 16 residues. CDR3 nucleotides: TGTGCCAGCAGCTTAGCGACAGGGTGGAAAAACAATGAGCAGTTCTTC. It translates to CASSLATGWKNNEQFF.

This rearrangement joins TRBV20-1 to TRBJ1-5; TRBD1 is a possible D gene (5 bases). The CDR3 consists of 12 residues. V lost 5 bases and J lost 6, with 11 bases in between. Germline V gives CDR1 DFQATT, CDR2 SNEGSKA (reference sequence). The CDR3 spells CSAQSGSQPQHF. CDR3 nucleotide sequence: TGCAGTGCTCAGTCAGGGAGTCAGCCCCAGCATTTT.

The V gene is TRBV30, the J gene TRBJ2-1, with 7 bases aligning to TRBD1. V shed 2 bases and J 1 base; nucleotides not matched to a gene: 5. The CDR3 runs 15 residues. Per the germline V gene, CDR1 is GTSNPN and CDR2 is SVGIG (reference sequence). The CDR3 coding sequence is TGTGCCTGGAGTCAGCTGACAGGGTCCTACAATGAGCAGTTCTTC. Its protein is CAWSQLTGSYNEQFF.

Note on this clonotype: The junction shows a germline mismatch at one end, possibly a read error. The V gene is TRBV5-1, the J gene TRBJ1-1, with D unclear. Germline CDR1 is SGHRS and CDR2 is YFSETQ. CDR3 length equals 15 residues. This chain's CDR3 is CASSLSRARNTEAFF. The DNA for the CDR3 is TGTGCCAGCAGCTTATCCCGAGCCAGGAACACTGAAGCTTTCTTT.